Shown below are 16 T cell receptor beta chains from a single sample sequenced in a study of T cells in Graves' hyperthyroidism and ophthalmopathy. Amplification targeted TCR beta CDR3 regions from RNA transcripts. Carried out on the TCR CDR3, a first-round RT-PCR used the HTBI primer set. TCRdb used MiXCR to reprocess the multiplex PCR reads, holding one entry per CDR3 protein. This sample has tens of thousands of distinct CDR3 sequences; 49% occur once, and the top ten carry 9.5% to 15%. Sequencing was done on a sample of blood. These receptors were taken from a woman in her twenties or thirties with Graves' ophthalmopathy.

In its sample, this clonotype was seen many times. CDR3 in amino acids: CASSYSGGRAYEQYF. Written as DNA, the CDR3 is TGTGCCAGCAGTTACTCTGGCGGACGCGCCTACGAGCAGTACTTC. The genes are TRBV6-7 and TRBJ2-7; D is ambiguous. TRBV6-7 is an open reading frame whose function is uncertain. The CDR3 covers 15 residues. Trimming shortened V by 0 bases and J by 2 bases, and 11 bases separated the two germline ends.

The chain employs TRBV5-4 and TRBJ1-2; 9 bases are a match to TRBD1. Per germline, CDR1 SGHNT and CDR2 YYREEE (reference sequence). With 0 bases clipped from V and 11 bases from J, the junction kept 2 bases outside the gene matches. This CDR3 has 12 amino acids. CDR3 DNA: TGTGCCAGCAGCTTGGGACAGGGGGGGTACACCTTC. Its translation: CASSLGQGGYTF.

Concerning this clonotype itself: This CDR3 fails to terminate in the conserved phenylalanine or tryptophan, so it likely reflects a read error. CDR3 in DNA: TGCAGCGTTGAGTCTCGCGGGAGGGCCGGGTTGTACGGCTACGAGCAGTACTCC. Translated: CSVESRGRAGLYGYEQYS. The rearrangement links TRBV29-1 to TRBJ2-7; 9 bases are a match to TRBD2. Germline lookup yields CDR1 SQVTM and CDR2 ANQGSEA. The CDR3 is made up of 18 amino acids. V was pared by 3 bases and J by 3 bases, with 18 bases of the junction left unmatched.

This clonotype was recorded at least ten times. V is TRBV4-1 and J is TRBJ2-1; the match to TRBD2 covers 9 bases. This CDR3 spans 16 amino acids. The ends lost 3 bases at V and 10 bases at J; junction bases unmatched: 13. Per the germline V gene, CDR1 is MGHRA and CDR2 is YSYEKL. DNA for the CDR3: TGCGCCAGCAGCCACACCGCCGGGACTAGCCTCGGCGAGCAGTTCTTC. Translated, it gives CASSHTAGTSLGEQFF.

In regard to this clonotype: A much larger clone lies a single base off, so this may be a read error. The V call is TRBV20-1, the J call TRBJ2-7, with 9 bases aligning to TRBD1. The length of the CDR3 is 16 residues. Germline CDR1 reads DFQATT; CDR2 reads SNEGSKA (reference sequence). V shed 1 base and J 5 bases; nucleotides not matched to a gene: 12. Here the CDR3 DNA reads TGCAGTGCTAGAGGCCCGGGACAGGGTCGTAGTGACGAGCAGTACTTC. Amino acid sequence: CSARGPGQGRSDEQYF.

At least ten counts were recorded for this clonotype. A read error may explain this, as a much larger clone is one base away. The chain joins TRBV29-1 to TRBJ2-7, with 13 bases identical to TRBD2. The CDR3 extends over 16 amino acids. V lost 6 bases to trimming and J lost 2 bases; unmatched junction nucleotides: 10. Germline CDR1 and CDR2: SQVTM and ANQGSEA. The CDR3 DNA reads TGCAGCGTGGAGGGACTAGCGGGACGGATTGCCTACGAGCAGTACTTC. It yields the protein CSVEGLAGRIAYEQYF.

As regards this clonotype: A much larger clone differs from this one at a single base, so this may be a read error. V gene TRBV4-2 combines with J gene TRBJ2-7; 9 bases agree with TRBD1. Germline V CDR1 and CDR2: LGHNA, YNFKEQ. The CDR3 extends over 16 amino acids. The CDR3 loop is CASSQEQGASAYEQHF. The DNA of the CDR3 is TGTGCCAGCAGCCAGGAACAGGGGGCCAGCGCCTACGAGCAGCACTTC.

This chain uses TRBV24-1 with TRBJ2-5; no clear D. CDR1 is KGHDR and CDR2 is SFDVKD in the germline V gene. Between the trimmed V and J ends, which lost 5 bases and 5 bases, there was a span of 11 bases. This CDR3 spans 13 amino acids. Written as DNA, the CDR3 is TGTGCCACCAGTGTAGGCGGTGGCGAGACCCAGTACTTC. Its translation: CATSVGGGETQYF.

This clonotype was found many times. The V and J genes are TRBV29-1 and TRBJ2-7; TRBD2 agrees at 9 bases. The length of the CDR3 is 14 residues. Trimming took 7 bases from V and 5 from J; bases not matched to a gene: 12. CDR1 and CDR2 from the germline V gene are SQVTM and ANQGSEA. The CDR3 protein is CSGGGGSGSDEQYF. DNA for the CDR3: TGCAGCGGGGGGGGGGGTAGCGGGAGCGACGAGCAGTACTTC.

The CDR3 region has the DNA TGTGCCAGCAGCTTAGGGCAGGGGACCCAGTACTTC. This sequence encodes CASSLGQGTQYF. This chain uses TRBV7-9 with TRBJ2-5, with D maybe TRBD1 (5 bases). The V and J ends lost 1 base and 7 bases respectively, with 7 bases between them. The V gene's germline CDR1 is SEHNR and CDR2 FQNEAQ (reference sequence). This CDR3 is 12 amino acids long.

This clonotype has a count of ten or more. V gene TRBV15 combines with J gene TRBJ1-1, with D unresolved. The CDR3 is 12 residues long. Trimming left V 8 bases short and J 5 bases short, with 12 bases between. Germline assignment: CDR1 LNHNV and CDR2 YYDKDF (reference sequence). CDR3 in amino acids: CATGVLQTEAFF. The CDR3 bases are TGTGCCACCGGCGTGCTCCAGACTGAAGCTTTCTTT.

There are many counts of this clonotype. V gene TRBV19 combines with J gene TRBJ2-1, with a weak D call TRBD2 (5 bases). The CDR3 covers 14 residues. Germline lookup yields CDR1 LNHDA and CDR2 SQIVND (reference sequence). Trimming shortened V by 3 bases and J by 1 base, and 7 bases separated the two germline ends. CDR3 nucleotides: TGTGCCAGTAGTATCAGCGGTTCCTACAATGAGCAGTTCTTC. Amino acids: CASSISGSYNEQFF.

Of note for this clonotype: Since no conserved phenylalanine or tryptophan closes the CDR3, a read error is the likely cause. This chain links TRBV9 with TRBJ2-5, with D possibly being TRBD1 (5 bases). Between the trimmed V and J ends, which lost 5 bases and 9 bases, there was a span of 23 bases. CDR3 length: 15 amino acids. Germline V lookup: CDR1 SGDLS, CDR2 YYNGEE. The CDR3 DNA reads TGTGCCAGCAGTTTAAAGGGGAATAGCAATCAGCCCCAGTACGTC. Translation gives CASSLKGNSNQPQYV.

For this clonotype: The DNA is omitted, as the CDR3 cannot be located on it reliably, and the CDR3 follows TCRdb's listing. J is TRBJ2-5 and V is TRBV5-5; the D call in the table, TRBD1, was not verified against the DNA. Including both end residues, the CDR3 is 19 amino acids long. Germline CDR1 SGHKS, CDR2 YYEKEE (reference sequence). The CDR3 protein is CASSRRGGGYTFGLGTRYF.

This clonotype has only a few counts. An end of the junction differs from the germline gene, which may be a read error. The gene calls are TRBV27 and TRBJ2-1; either TRBD1 or TRBD2 may fit D (6 bases each). This CDR3 contains 16 residues. CDR1 is MNHEY, CDR2 SMNVEV, per germline (reference sequence). This CDR3 is CASSLAGHGPYDEQFF. The CDR3 DNA is TGTGCCAGCAGTTTAGCGGGACACGGCCCCTACGATGAGCAGTTCTTC.

With respect to this clonotype: One junction end disagrees with the germline gene, perhaps due to a read error. J is TRBJ2-2 and V is TRBV24-1; possible D gene TRBD1, 6 bases. Germline lookup yields CDR1 KGHDR and CDR2 SFDVKD. This CDR3 comprises 12 residues. DNA of the CDR3: TGTGCCACCAGTGATTTAGCAGGGGCGCTGTTTTTT. It yields the protein CATSDLAGALFF.